Listed here are 25 T cell receptor beta chains from one sample, sequenced in a study of blood T cell repertoires in COVID-19 (dated by TCRdb to the early 2020s). To prepare the library, the immunoSEQ multiplex PCR assay was applied. The source is immuneACCESS, and TCRdb retained only in-frame sequences with V and J called. Part of the clones is not carried over; for the studies checked, unresolved V genes explain less than half of this, and the remainder is unexplained. The sample table contains around 99,000 clones; only one count was recorded for just over 90% of them. The ten largest clonotypes hold around 1.3% of the sample. The sequencing sample was made of peripheral blood. The receptors shown here come from a woman aged 25 to 39 with acute or convalescent COVID-19.

V is TRBV18 and J is TRBJ1-3; 7 nucleotides agree with TRBD1. The CDR3 totals 18 residues. V dropped 2 bases and J dropped 0; count of bases not matched to a gene: 10. CDR1 is KGHSH and CDR2 is LQKENI in the germline V gene. This CDR3 is CASSPVPQGPSSGNTIYF. CDR3 DNA: TGTGCCAGCTCACCAGTTCCACAGGGGCCGAGCTCTGGAAACACCATATATTTT.

The rearrangement uses TRBV14 and TRBJ2-1; D is unresolved. Germline values: CDR1 SGHDN, CDR2 FVKESK. The CDR3 runs 13 residues. Between the trimmed V and J ends, which lost 1 base and 7 bases, there was a span of 8 bases. Written as DNA, the CDR3 is TGTGCCAGCAGCCAAGTCGAAGCAAATGAGCAGTTCTTC. This gives the protein CASSQVEANEQFF.

This clone is a singleton in its sample. This CDR3 is CASSLDNSNQPQHF. Written as DNA, the CDR3 is TGTGCCAGCAGCCTTGACAATAGCAATCAGCCCCAGCATTTT. This chain joins TRBV7-9 and TRBJ1-5; no definite D call. Germline CDR1 and CDR2: SEHNR and FQNEAQ (reference sequence). V shed 5 bases and J shed 0 bases, with 8 bases lying between them. This CDR3 region has 14 residues. The variable domain in full, with the rest retrieved from reference TRBV7-9 and TRBJ1-5, is DTGVSQNPRHKITKRGQNVTFRCDPISEHNRLYWYRQTLGQGPEFLTYFQNEAQLEKSRLLSDRFSAERPKGSFSTLEIQRTEQGDSAMYLCASSLDNSNQPQHFGDGTRLSIL.

The chain recombines TRBV7-2 with TRBJ1-2; 7 bases line up with TRBD1. Per germline, CDR1 SGHTA and CDR2 FQGNSA. The V and J ends lost 6 bases and 3 bases, in that order; junction bases with no gene match: 13. This CDR3 is built from 16 residues. In DNA, the CDR3 is TGTGCCAGCAGGCGCCCCCCGGGACAGAAACACTATGGCTACACCTTC. Translation: CASRRPPGQKHYGYTF.

The chain has TRBV3-1 (or the pseudogene TRBV3-2) and TRBJ2-1, with 9 bases identical to TRBD1. V dropped 5 bases and J dropped 3; count of bases not matched to a gene: 8. The CDR3 covers 16 residues. Per the germline V gene, CDR1 is LGHDT and CDR2 is YNNKEL (reference sequence). The CDR3 nucleotides are TGTGCCAGCAGCTCGATTACGGGACAGGGCTACAATGAGCAGTTCTTC. It yields the protein CASSSITGQGYNEQFF.

The J gene is TRBJ2-1, the V gene TRBV11-3; TRBD1 matches 7 bases. The junction had 2 bases not matched to a gene; V was cut back by 0 bases and J by 6 bases. Germline V gene lookup returns CDR1 SGHNT and CDR2 YENEEA. The CDR3 totals 14 residues. CDR3 loop: CASSLEDRSNEQFF. As DNA, the CDR3 is TGTGCCAGCAGCTTAGAGGACAGGAGCAATGAGCAGTTCTTC.

V is TRBV7-6 and J is TRBJ2-5; D might be TRBD1 (6 bases). V was trimmed by 5 bases and J by 2 bases, leaving 18 bases between them. The CDR3 runs to 16 residues. The germline V gene has CDR1 SGHVS and CDR2 FNYEAQ. CDR3 region: CASSDAQGGRQETQYF. Written as DNA, the CDR3 is TGTGCCAGCAGCGACGCACAGGGCGGACGGCAAGAGACCCAGTACTTC. The entire variable domain, with the rest obtained from reference TRBV7-6 and TRBJ2-5, is as follows: GAGVSQSPRYKVTKRGQDVALRCDPISGHVSLYWYRQALGQGPEFLTYFNYEAQQDKSGLPNDRFSAERPEGSISTLTIQRTEQRDSAMYRCASSDAQGGRQETQYFGPGTRLLVL.

The chain links TRBV5-5 to TRBJ2-2; the D gene is possibly TRBD2 (7 bases). The germline V gene encodes CDR1 SGHKS and CDR2 YYEKEE (reference sequence). V gave up 4 bases and J gave up 6 bases, with 16 bases separating them. The CDR3 contains 15 residues. CDR3 sequence: CASSPEGGYAGELFF. For the CDR3, the DNA is TGTGCCAGCAGCCCGGAGGGGGGGTACGCCGGGGAGCTGTTTTTT.

The table lists this clone with a few counts. The chain links TRBV29-1 to TRBJ2-3, with D uncertain. This CDR3 contains 10 residues. Germline CDR1 is SQVTM and CDR2 is ANQGSEA. Trimming cost V 5 bases and J 7 bases, with 7 bases left between them. CDR3 loop: CSVRENTQYF. CDR3 coding DNA: TGCAGCGTTAGAGAAAATACGCAGTATTTT.

Written as DNA, the CDR3 is TGCGCCAGCAGCTTGGAGGGGGGGCGCGAAAAACTGTTTTTT. It is translated as CASSLEGGREKLFF. The chain links TRBV5-1 to TRBJ1-4; TRBD1 is a possible D gene (6 bases). V shed 0 bases and J shed 8 bases, with 11 bases lying between them. This CDR3 has 14 residues. Germline lookup yields CDR1 SGHRS and CDR2 YFSETQ. The complete variable domain, with remaining parts taken from reference TRBV5-1 and TRBJ1-4, reads KAGVTQTPRYLIKTRGQQVTLSCSPISGHRSVSWYQQTPGQGLQFLFEYFSETQRNKGNFPGRFSGRQFSNSRSEMNVSTLELGDSALYLCASSLEGGREKLFFGSGTQLSVL.

CDR3 bases: TGTGCCAGCAGTTTAAAAAACAGGCAGAACACTGAAGCTTTCTTT. Amino acid sequence: CASSLKNRQNTEAFF. The chain recombines TRBV27 with TRBJ1-1; D possibly corresponds to TRBD1 (5 bases). Trimming left V 2 bases short and J 1 base short, with 11 bases between. The germline gives CDR1 MNHEY, CDR2 SMNVEV (reference sequence). The length of the CDR3 is 15 residues.

This chain links TRBV5-4 with TRBJ2-5; 15 nucleotides align to TRBD2. CDR1 SGHNT and CDR2 YYREEE come from the germline V gene (reference sequence). J was trimmed by 5 bases and V by 4 bases; bases with no gene match: 6. The CDR3 contains 16 residues. The CDR3 DNA reads as TGTGCCAGCAGCGATAGGACTAGCGGGGGGGTGGAGACCCAGTACTTC. This gives the protein CASSDRTSGGVETQYF.

This chain uses TRBV5-1 with TRBJ2-1, with a possible D match to TRBD2 (5 bases). Trimming took 5 bases from V and 8 from J, leaving 17 bases between them. The germline V gene encodes CDR1 SGHRS and CDR2 YFSETQ. This CDR3 is built from 14 residues. The CDR3, as DNA: TGCGCCAGCAGGACGGGGATAGTGGCGGATGAGCAGTTCTTC. Translating gives CASRTGIVADEQFF.

The CDR3 sequence: CASSYIATAGAGELFF. For the CDR3, the DNA is TGTGCCAGCAGTTATATCGCCACAGCGGGCGCCGGGGAGCTGTTTTTT. This chain joins TRBV11-2 and TRBJ2-2, with D possibly being TRBD2 (6 bases). The CDR3 contains 16 residues. V lost 6 bases and J lost 6, with 20 bases in between. Germline CDR1 is SGHAT and CDR2 is FQNNGV.

The chain combines TRBV2 with TRBJ1-6; D is possibly TRBD1 (5 bases). Trimming took 8 bases from V and 9 from J, leaving 20 bases between them. The CDR3 extends over 15 amino acids. CDR1 is SNHLY and CDR2 is FYNNEI in the germline V gene. The CDR3 DNA reads as TGTGCCAGCTGGGCGATAGACAGCGTCGTTTCACCCCTCCACTTT. It is translated as CASWAIDSVVSPLHF.

Here the CDR3 reads CASRDSAYEQYF. The CDR3 region has the DNA TGTGCTAGCCGGGACAGCGCCTACGAGCAGTACTTC. J is TRBJ2-7 and V is TRBV12-5; 7 bases match TRBD1. With 9 bases clipped from V and 2 bases from J, the junction kept 4 bases outside the gene matches. Germline assignment: CDR1 LGHNT and CDR2 FRNRAP. CDR3 size: 12 residues. Based on the CDR3 plus reference TRBV12-5 and TRBJ2-7, the full variable domain is DARVTQTPRHKVTEMGQEVTMRCQPILGHNTVFWYRQTMMQGLELLAYFRNRAPLDDSGMPKDRFSAEMPDATLATLKIQPSEPRDSAVYFCASRDSAYEQYFGPGTRLTVT.

The rearrangement uses TRBV5-4 and TRBJ1-2; tentatively, D is TRBD1 (5 bases). Germline-derived CDR1 and CDR2 are SGHNT and YYREEE (reference sequence). V gave up 1 base and J gave up 3 bases, with 7 bases separating them. The CDR3 totals 13 residues. The CDR3 protein is CASSLQGDYGYTF. The CDR3 DNA reads as TGTGCCAGCAGCTTGCAGGGTGACTATGGCTACACCTTC. Filled out from reference TRBV5-4 and TRBJ1-2, the complete variable domain reads ETGVTQSPTHLIKTRGQQVTLRCSSQSGHNTVSWYQQALGQGPQFIFQYYREEENGRGNFPPRFSGLQFPNYSSELNVNALELDDSALYLCASSLQGDYGYTFGSGTRLTVV.

The chain carries TRBV7-9 and TRBJ2-1; D is perhaps TRBD2 (6 bases). The V and J ends lost 1 base and 0 bases respectively, with 16 bases between them. Germline CDR1 is SEHNR and CDR2 is FQNEAQ (reference sequence). This CDR3 is built from 18 residues. In nucleotides, the CDR3 is TGTGCCAGCAGCTTAGTTGGGGGGACTTCGAGCTCCTACAATGAGCAGTTCTTC. It yields the protein CASSLVGGTSSSYNEQFF.

V and J are TRBV14 and TRBJ2-5; possibly TRBD2 for D (5 bases). CDR1 is SGHDN and CDR2 is FVKESK in the germline V gene. There are 16 residues in the CDR3. V was shortened by 4 bases and J by 5 bases, with 20 bases between the two germline ends. The CDR3 region is CASSRPSSGVRETQYF. The CDR3 DNA sequence: TGTGCCAGCAGCCGTCCCAGTTCCGGGGTTCGGGAGACCCAGTACTTC.

This chain links TRBV7-8 with TRBJ1-2; D unresolved. Trimming pared 1 base from V and 6 bases from J, leaving 9 bases between. The CDR3 runs 13 residues. Germline V lookup: CDR1 SGHVS, CDR2 FQNEAQ. CDR3 amino acids: CASSLGGPNGYTF. The DNA of the CDR3 is TGTGCCAGCAGCTTAGGAGGGCCTAATGGCTACACCTTC.

This clone was found once. This chain joins TRBV7-9 and TRBJ2-3, with D unclear. This CDR3 has 14 amino acids. Trimming shortened V by 2 bases and J by 2 bases, and 8 bases separated the two germline ends. Germline V CDR1 and CDR2: SEHNR, FQNEAQ (reference sequence). DNA of the CDR3: TGTGCCAGCAGCTTACTCCAGAACACAGATACGCAGTATTTT. Its protein is CASSLLQNTDTQYF.

The DNA of the CDR3 is TGTGCCAGCAGCTTATTCGGGGATCAGGGCTACACCTTC. As protein: CASSLFGDQGYTF. The chain joins TRBV7-9 to TRBJ1-2; D not resolved. V was clipped by 2 bases and J by 8 bases, with 12 bases between them. CDR1 is SEHNR and CDR2 is FQNEAQ in the germline V gene (reference sequence). This CDR3 is built from 13 residues.

This clone was recorded only once. This chain links TRBV9 with TRBJ2-2; TRBD1 is a possible D gene (5 bases). The CDR3 runs to 14 residues. V was cut by 3 bases and J by 1 base, with 7 bases left in between. Germline V gene data show CDR1 as SGDLS and CDR2 as YYNGEE. The CDR3 DNA reads as TGTGCCAGCAGCGCCGGACAGAACACCGGGGAGCTGTTTTTT. It yields the protein CASSAGQNTGELFF.

V gene TRBV9 combines with J gene TRBJ1-3; D remains ambiguous. The length of the CDR3 is 18 residues. Germline loops: CDR1 SGDLS, CDR2 YYNGEE. Trimming cost V 1 base and J 3 bases, with 20 bases left between them. CDR3 nucleotide sequence: TGTGCCAGCAGCGTAACAGATCCCGGGGTCAACCTTGGAAACACCATATATTTT. Protein product: CASSVTDPGVNLGNTIYF.

The chain links TRBV6-5 to TRBJ1-2; D uncertain. CDR3 length: 14 amino acids. Germline lookup yields CDR1 MNHEY and CDR2 SVGAGI. V was cut by 0 bases and J by 2 bases, with 7 bases left in between. CDR3 loop: CASSYSSANYGYTF. DNA of the CDR3: TGTGCCAGCAGTTACTCGAGTGCGAACTATGGCTACACCTTC.